This passage covers 23 T cell receptor beta chains from one sample sequenced in a study of blood T cell repertoires in COVID-19 (dated by TCRdb to between 2020 and 2021). Library construction relied on the immunoSEQ multiplex PCR assay. TCRdb mirrors the immuneACCESS table, restricted to in-frame sequences. Some clones are absent from its copies; in checked studies, under half trace to an unresolved V gene, and the reason for the others is unknown. For this sample the table gives about 250,000 clones, of which about nine tenths were detected only once. Approximately 2% of the sample comes from the top ten. The specimen sequenced was PBMCs or T cells enriched from blood (not recorded which). These receptors were taken from a woman between 18 and 29 years old who had recovered from COVID-19.

This clone occurred a few times. Other nucleotide sequences in the sample specify the same CDR3. The gene calls are TRBV12-3 or TRBV12-4 and TRBJ1-2; TRBD1 agrees at 8 bases. The CDR3 is 13 residues long. Germline trimming cut 4 bases from V and 5 bases from J; bases unmatched to any gene: 3. CDR3: CASSSGQGYGYTF. CDR3 bases: TGTGCCAGCAGTTCAGGACAGGGATATGGCTACACCTTC.

The rearrangement links TRBV19 to TRBJ2-2, with D possibly TRBD1 on 5 matching bases. With 5 bases removed from V and 1 base from J, the gap between germline ends came to 8 bases. The CDR3 sequence is 14 residues long. Germline CDR1 is LNHDA and CDR2 is SQIVND (reference sequence). The CDR3 region is CASSRTGNTGELFF. The CDR3, as DNA: TGTGCCAGTAGTCGAACAGGGAACACCGGGGAGCTGTTTTTT.

The chain carries TRBV2 and TRBJ2-1, with TRBD2 matching 7 bases. Trimming took 3 bases from V and 3 from J; bases not matched to a gene: 2. Germline V gene lookup returns CDR1 SNHLY and CDR2 FYNNEI. This CDR3 contains 14 residues. CDR3 sequence (DNA): TGTGCCAGCAGTGATCGGGACTACTACAATGAGCAGTTCTTC. This encodes CASSDRDYYNEQFF.

This rearrangement joins TRBV2 to TRBJ2-5, with no clear D. The CDR3 extends over 10 amino acids. CDR1 and CDR2 from the germline V gene are SNHLY and FYNNEI. Trimming stripped 2 bases from V and 8 bases from J, with 3 bases between. The CDR3 sequence is CASSESTQYF. The CDR3 nucleotides are TGTGCCAGCAGTGAAAGCACCCAGTACTTC.

The chain employs TRBV4-2 and TRBJ1-3; maybe TRBD1 (5 bases). The CDR3 is 14 residues long. Trimming took 8 bases from V and 0 from J, leaving 11 bases between them. The germline V gene has CDR1 LGHNA and CDR2 YNFKEQ. Written as DNA, the CDR3 is TGTGCCAGCCTGGACACCGGCTCTGGAAACACCATATATTTT. Protein: CASLDTGSGNTIYF.

The V call is TRBV18, the J call TRBJ2-2, with 9 bases fitting TRBD2. The CDR3 runs to 17 residues. J was trimmed by 6 bases and V by 4 bases; bases with no gene match: 12. CDR1 KGHSH and CDR2 LQKENI come from the germline V gene. The CDR3 nucleotides read TGTGCCAGCTCACACTTAGCGGGAGCGGGTCACCCCGGGGAGCTGTTTTTT. Protein: CASSHLAGAGHPGELFF.

The genes are TRBV11-3 and TRBJ2-5; TRBD2 agrees at 9 bases. Germline V gene data show CDR1 as SGHNT and CDR2 as YENEEA. The J segment lost 4 bases and the V segment lost 6 bases, leaving 9 bases of the junction unmatched. This CDR3 is built from 15 residues. For the CDR3, the DNA is TGTGCCAGCAGATCCGGGACTAGCCCCCCAGAGACCCAGTACTTC. Translating gives CASRSGTSPPETQYF.

The gene calls are TRBV28 and TRBJ2-2, with TRBD2 matching over 7 bases. Germline V CDR1 and CDR2: MDHEN, SYDVKM. This CDR3 is built from 15 residues. The junction had 8 bases not matched to a gene; V was cut back by 7 bases and J by 3 bases. This CDR3 is CASMQSGGYTGELFF. Here the CDR3 DNA reads TGTGCCAGCATGCAGTCGGGGGGATACACCGGGGAGCTGTTTTTT.

This chain connects TRBV6-5 to TRBJ2-3; maybe TRBD1 (5 bases). The ends were cut back, 1 base at V and 5 bases at J, with 13 bases in the middle. The CDR3 extends over 15 amino acids. Germline V gene lookup returns CDR1 MNHEY and CDR2 SVGAGI. In nucleotides, the CDR3 is TGTGCCAGCAGTTACTGGGGCCGGGTCGGAGATACGCAGTATTTT. It specifies CASSYWGRVGDTQYF.

This clone was seen more than once but under ten times. The chain uses TRBV6-5 and TRBJ1-2; D may be TRBD1 (5 bases). The CDR3 sequence is 12 residues long. With 8 bases removed from V and 7 bases from J, the gap between germline ends came to 14 bases. Per the germline V gene, CDR1 is MNHEY and CDR2 is SVGAGI. CDR3 coding DNA: TGTGCCAGCTTCCGGGGACTCGGTGGCTACACCTTC. It specifies CASFRGLGGYTF.

This chain connects TRBV19 to TRBJ1-6; 8 nucleotides agree with TRBD1. The germline gives CDR1 LNHDA, CDR2 SQIVND (reference sequence). The CDR3 totals 13 residues. Germline trimming cut 5 bases from V and 11 bases from J; bases unmatched to any gene: 5. The CDR3 here is CASSPGGRTPLHF. The CDR3 DNA follows: TGTGCCAGTAGTCCAGGGGGCCGGACACCCCTCCACTTT.

The rearrangement uses TRBV7-9 and TRBJ1-1; D possibly corresponds to TRBD1 (5 bases). The CDR3 consists of 13 residues. Per germline, CDR1 SEHNR and CDR2 FQNEAQ (reference sequence). V was trimmed by 6 bases and J by 3 bases, leaving 11 bases between them. This CDR3 reads CASRTTGHTEAFF. CDR3 DNA sequence: TGTGCCAGCAGGACCACAGGTCACACTGAAGCTTTCTTT.

This chain uses TRBV3-1 (or the pseudogene TRBV3-2) with TRBJ1-5; 8 bases map to TRBD1. Losses at the gene ends were 1 base for V and 4 bases for J; bases not matched to a gene: 0. CDR3 length: 14 residues. Germline CDR1 is LGHDT and CDR2 is YNNKEL (reference sequence). The DNA for the CDR3 is TGTGCCAGCAGCCAAGGACAGGGGAATCAGCCCCAGCATTTT. Its translation is CASSQGQGNQPQHF.

The chain recombines TRBV19 with TRBJ1-2; D perhaps matches TRBD1 (6 bases). Trimming stripped 7 bases from V and 8 bases from J, with 17 bases between. There are 13 residues in the CDR3. The germline gives CDR1 LNHDA, CDR2 SQIVND (reference sequence). CDR3: CASMKTGSGGYTF. In nucleotides, the CDR3 is TGTGCCAGTATGAAAACAGGGTCCGGGGGCTACACCTTC.

The genes are TRBV5-1 and TRBJ2-3; 10 bases are a match to TRBD2. Losses at the gene ends were 4 bases for V and 3 bases for J; bases not matched to a gene: 8. The CDR3 loop spans 16 amino acids. In germline, CDR1 is SGHRS, CDR2 YFSETQ. CDR3 in DNA: TGCGCCAGCAGCGTCGAGCCTAGCGGGAGTACAGATACGCAGTATTTT. It yields the protein CASSVEPSGSTDTQYF.

The V call is TRBV11-3, the J call TRBJ2-3; TRBD2 matches 10 bases. The length of the CDR3 is 13 residues. The V gene's germline CDR1 is SGHNT and CDR2 YENEEA. The junction had 11 bases not matched to a gene; V was cut back by 5 bases and J by 15 bases. Here the CDR3 reads CASSPYERGGEYF. The CDR3 bases are TGTGCCAGCAGCCCTTACGAGCGGGGGGGCGAATATTTT.

This chain joins TRBV28 and TRBJ1-3, with TRBD1 identical over 8 bases. CDR3 length: 15 residues. Losses at the gene ends were 5 bases for V and 1 base for J; bases not matched to a gene: 4. Germline assignment: CDR1 MDHEN and CDR2 SYDVKM. The CDR3: CASSIQGDSGNTIYF. The CDR3 bases are TGTGCCAGCAGTATACAGGGGGATTCTGGAAACACCATATATTTT.

The rearrangement joins TRBV19 to TRBJ2-1; possibly TRBD1 for D (6 bases). Trimming took off 0 bases at V and 5 bases at J, with 8 bases between the two ends. The CDR3 totals 14 residues. The germline V gene encodes CDR1 LNHDA and CDR2 SQIVND (reference sequence). CDR3 coding DNA: TGTGCCAGTAGTATAGATGGACAGAACAATGAGCAGTTCTTC. Protein product: CASSIDGQNNEQFF.

The gene calls are TRBV7-2 and TRBJ1-2; D might be TRBD1 (5 bases). The V gene lost 5 bases and the J gene lost 6 bases, with 22 bases spanning the gap. CDR1 and CDR2 from the germline V gene are SGHTA and FQGNSA. The CDR3 covers 16 residues. This CDR3 is CASSRFGGEDQHGYTF. As DNA, the CDR3 is TGTGCCAGCAGCCGCTTCGGGGGGGAGGATCAACATGGCTACACCTTC.

The V and J genes are TRBV6-5 and TRBJ1-5; the match to TRBD1 covers 10 bases. Germline V gene sequence: CDR1 MNHEY, CDR2 SVGAGI. The J segment lost 0 bases and the V segment lost 6 bases, leaving 2 bases of the junction unmatched. The length of the CDR3 is 15 residues. As DNA, the CDR3 is TGTGCCAGCAGGGACAGGGGGAATAGCAATCAGCCCCAGCATTTT. Encoded protein: CASRDRGNSNQPQHF.

V and J are TRBV6-5 and TRBJ2-1, with D maybe TRBD2 (6 bases). Trimming left V 5 bases short and J 0 bases short, with 11 bases between. The CDR3 runs 15 residues. Germline lookup yields CDR1 MNHEY and CDR2 SVGAGI. The CDR3 region is CASSPGTDSYNEQFF. The CDR3 nucleotides are TGTGCCAGCAGTCCCGGGACTGACTCCTACAATGAGCAGTTCTTC.

This clone has a single count. CDR3 protein: CASSLLGGKETQYF. In DNA, the CDR3 is TGTGCCAGCAGCTTGTTAGGGGGTAAAGAGACCCAGTACTTC. The J gene is TRBJ2-5, the V gene TRBV7-9, with D possibly matching TRBD1 (6 bases). The CDR3 is made up of 14 amino acids. Germline V lookup: CDR1 SEHNR, CDR2 FQNEAQ (reference sequence). The V and J ends lost 3 bases and 3 bases respectively, with 11 bases between them.

For the CDR3, the DNA is TGCGCCAGCAGCTTTAGCCTACGAACAGGGACAACTAATGAAAAACTGTTTTTT. Residues: CASSFSLRTGTTNEKLFF. The rearrangement uses TRBV5-1 and TRBJ1-4; a possible D gene is TRBD1 (6 bases). The V and J ends lost 2 bases and 0 bases respectively, with 17 bases between them. This CDR3 has 18 amino acids. From germline, CDR1 is SGHRS and CDR2 YFSETQ.